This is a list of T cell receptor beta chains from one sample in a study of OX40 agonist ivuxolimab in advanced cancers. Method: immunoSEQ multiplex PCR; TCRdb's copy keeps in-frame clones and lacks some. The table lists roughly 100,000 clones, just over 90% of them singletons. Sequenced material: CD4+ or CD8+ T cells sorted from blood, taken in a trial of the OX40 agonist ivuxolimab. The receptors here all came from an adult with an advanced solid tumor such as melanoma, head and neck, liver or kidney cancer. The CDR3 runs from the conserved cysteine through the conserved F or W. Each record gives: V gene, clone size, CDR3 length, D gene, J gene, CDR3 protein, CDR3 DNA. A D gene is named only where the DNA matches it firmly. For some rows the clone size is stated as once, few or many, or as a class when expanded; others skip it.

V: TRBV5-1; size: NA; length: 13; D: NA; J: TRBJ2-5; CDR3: CASRLASRETQYF; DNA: TGCGCCAGCAGATTAGCCAGTCGGGAGACCCAGTACTTC
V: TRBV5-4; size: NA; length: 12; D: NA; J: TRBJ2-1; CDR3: CASSVDNYGQFF; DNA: TGTGCCAGCAGCGTGGACAACTACGGGCAGTTCTTC
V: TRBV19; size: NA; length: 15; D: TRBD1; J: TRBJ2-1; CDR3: CASSTTGTGAGEQFF; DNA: TGTGCCAGTAGCACCACCGGGACAGGGGCTGGTGAGCAGTTCTTC
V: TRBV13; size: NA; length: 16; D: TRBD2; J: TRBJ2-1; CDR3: CASSLGGGGALNEQFF; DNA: TGTGCCAGCAGCTTAGGTGGCGGGGGGGCCCTGAATGAGCAGTTCTTC
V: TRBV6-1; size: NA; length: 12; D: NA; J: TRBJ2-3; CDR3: CASSPTQYTQYF; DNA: TGTGCCAGCAGTCCGACCCAATATACGCAGTATTTT
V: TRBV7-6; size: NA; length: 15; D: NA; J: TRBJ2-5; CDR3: CASSGKGRAPETQYF; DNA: TGTGCCAGCAGCGGTAAGGGCAGGGCCCCAGAGACCCAGTACTTC
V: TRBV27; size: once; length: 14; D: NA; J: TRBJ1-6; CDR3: CASSSPGRDSPLHF; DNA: TGTGCCAGCAGCTCCCCGGGGCGAGATTCACCCCTCCACTTT
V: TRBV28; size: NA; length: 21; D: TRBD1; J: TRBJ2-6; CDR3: CASSSRTGVYQPVSGANVLTF; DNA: TGTGCCAGCAGTTCAAGGACAGGGGTTTATCAACCTGTCTCTGGGGCCAACGTCCTGACTTTC
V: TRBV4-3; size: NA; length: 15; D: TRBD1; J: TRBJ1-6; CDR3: CASSQGQGPNSPLHF; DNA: TGCGCCAGCAGCCAGGGACAGGGCCCTAATTCACCCCTCCACTTT
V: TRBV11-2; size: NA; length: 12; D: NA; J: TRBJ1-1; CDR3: CASSKENTEAFF; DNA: TGTGCCAGCAGTAAGGAAAACACTGAAGCTTTCTTT
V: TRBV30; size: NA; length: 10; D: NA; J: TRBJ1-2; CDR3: CAWRRGGYTF; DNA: TGTGCCTGGAGGAGGGGTGGCTACACCTTC
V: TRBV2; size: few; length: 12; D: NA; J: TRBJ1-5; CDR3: CASSEVSQPQHF; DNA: TGTGCCAGCAGTGAAGTCTCTCAGCCCCAGCATTTT
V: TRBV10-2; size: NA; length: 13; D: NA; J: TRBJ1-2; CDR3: CASTSHQGDGYTF; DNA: TGCGCCAGCACCTCTCACCAGGGCGATGGCTACACCTTC
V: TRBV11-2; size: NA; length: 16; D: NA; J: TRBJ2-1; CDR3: CASSLSWDSSYNEQFF; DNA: TGTGCCAGCAGCCTCTCCTGGGATAGCTCCTACAATGAGCAGTTCTTC
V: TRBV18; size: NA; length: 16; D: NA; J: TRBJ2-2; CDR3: CASSRNGGQNTGELFF; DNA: TGTGCCAGCTCACGTAACGGTGGACAGAACACCGGGGAGCTGTTTTTT
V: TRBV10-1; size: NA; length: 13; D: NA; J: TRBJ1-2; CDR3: CASSEKGWDGYTF; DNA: TGCGCCAGCAGTGAGAAGGGTTGGGATGGCTACACCTTC
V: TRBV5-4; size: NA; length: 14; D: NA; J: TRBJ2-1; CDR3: CAGWRQGSPREQFF; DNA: TGTGCCGGTTGGAGGCAGGGATCCCCTAGAGAGCAGTTCTTC
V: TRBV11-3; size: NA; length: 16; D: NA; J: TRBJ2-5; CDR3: CASSAGGAGDTKTQYF; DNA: TGTGCCAGCAGCGCAGGGGGGGCAGGGGATACGAAGACCCAGTACTTC
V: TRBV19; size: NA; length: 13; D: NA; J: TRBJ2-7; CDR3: CASSMFGHNEQYF; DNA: TGTGCCAGTAGTATGTTCGGGCATAACGAGCAGTACTTC
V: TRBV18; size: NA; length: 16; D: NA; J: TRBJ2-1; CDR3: CASFPMEGGPKNEQFF; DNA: TGTGCCAGCTTCCCCATGGAGGGGGGGCCGAAGAATGAGCAGTTCTTC
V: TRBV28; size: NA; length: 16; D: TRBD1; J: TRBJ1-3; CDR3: CASREGTGSSGNTIYF; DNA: TGTGCCAGCAGAGAGGGGACAGGCAGCTCTGGAAACACCATATATTTT
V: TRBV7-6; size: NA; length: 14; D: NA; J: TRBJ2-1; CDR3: CASSPRTSLDEQFF; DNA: TGTGCCAGCAGCCCACGAACTAGTTTGGATGAGCAGTTCTTC
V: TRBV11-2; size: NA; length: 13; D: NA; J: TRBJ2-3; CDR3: CASSPPVTDTQYF; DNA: TGTGCCAGCAGCCCGCCCGTTACCGATACGCAGTATTTT
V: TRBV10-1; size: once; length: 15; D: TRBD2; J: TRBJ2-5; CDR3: CASSESARGGETQYF; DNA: TGCGCCAGCAGTGAGTCCGCGCGGGGGGGAGAGACCCAGTACTTC
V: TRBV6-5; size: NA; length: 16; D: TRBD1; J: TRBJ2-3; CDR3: CASSYSDRVSGDTQYF; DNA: TGTGCCAGCAGTTACTCCGACAGGGTCTCGGGAGATACGCAGTATTTT
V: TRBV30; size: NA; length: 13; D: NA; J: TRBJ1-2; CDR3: CAWILGGTGRYTF; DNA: TGTGCCTGGATCCTAGGCGGAACAGGGCGCTACACCTTC
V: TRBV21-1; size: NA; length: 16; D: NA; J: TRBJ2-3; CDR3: CASSRSYREVADTQYF; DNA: TGTGCCAGCAGCAGATCCTACAGGGAAGTGGCAGATACGCAGTATTTT
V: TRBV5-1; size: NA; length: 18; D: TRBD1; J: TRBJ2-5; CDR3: CASSPGLEGQGRQETQYF; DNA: TGCGCCAGCAGCCCGGGCCTCGAGGGACAGGGACGTCAAGAGACCCAGTACTTC
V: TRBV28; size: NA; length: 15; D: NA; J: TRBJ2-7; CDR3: CASSFGGTGGDEQYF; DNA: TGTGCCAGCAGTTTTGGGGGGACGGGTGGCGACGAGCAGTACTTC
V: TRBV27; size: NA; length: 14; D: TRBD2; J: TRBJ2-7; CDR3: CASRRGAQFGEQYF; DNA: TGTGCCAGCAGGCGGGGGGCGCAATTCGGCGAGCAGTACTTC
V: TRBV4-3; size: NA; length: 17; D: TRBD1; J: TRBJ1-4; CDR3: CASSQEAKGQGGEKLFF; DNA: TGCGCCAGCAGCCAAGAGGCGAAGGGACAGGGTGGAGAAAAACTGTTTTTT
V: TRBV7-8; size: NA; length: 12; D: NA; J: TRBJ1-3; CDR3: CASSLPGNTIYF; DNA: TGTGCCAGCAGCTTGCCAGGAAACACCATATATTTT
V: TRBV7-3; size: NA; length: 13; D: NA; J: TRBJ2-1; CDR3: CASSLNVYNEQFF; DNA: TGTGCCAGCAGCTTAAACGTGTACAATGAGCAGTTCTTC
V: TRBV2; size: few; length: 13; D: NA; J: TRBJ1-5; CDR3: CASSESEYQPQHF; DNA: TGTGCCAGCAGTGAATCCGAATATCAGCCCCAGCATTTT
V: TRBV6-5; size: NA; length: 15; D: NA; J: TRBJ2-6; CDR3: CASSYGRLWANVLTF; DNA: TGTGCCAGCAGTTACGGGAGGTTATGGGCCAACGTCCTGACTTTC
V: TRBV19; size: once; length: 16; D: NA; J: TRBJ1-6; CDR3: CASSILTGLNNSPLHF; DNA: TGTGCCAGTAGTATCCTCACGGGGCTCAACAATTCACCCCTCCACTTT
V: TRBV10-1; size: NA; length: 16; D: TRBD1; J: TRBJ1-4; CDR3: CASSELDRGRDEKLFF; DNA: TGCGCCAGCAGTGAGTTGGACAGGGGGCGAGATGAAAAACTGTTTTTT
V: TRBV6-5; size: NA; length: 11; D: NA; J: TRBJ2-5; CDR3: CASREGSSQYF; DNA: TGTGCCAGCAGAGAAGGGAGTTCCCAGTACTTC
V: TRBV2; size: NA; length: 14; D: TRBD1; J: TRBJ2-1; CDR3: CASSQRTGGNEQFF; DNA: TGTGCCAGCAGTCAAAGGACAGGGGGCAATGAGCAGTTCTTC
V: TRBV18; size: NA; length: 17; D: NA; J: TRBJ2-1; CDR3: CASSPYDSHGSYNEQFF; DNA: TGTGCCAGCTCACCGTACGACAGTCATGGCTCCTACAATGAGCAGTTCTTC
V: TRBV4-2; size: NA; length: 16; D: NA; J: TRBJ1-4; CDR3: CASSQDREGVREKLFF; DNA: TGTGCCAGCAGCCAAGATAGAGAGGGAGTAAGGGAAAAACTGTTTTTT
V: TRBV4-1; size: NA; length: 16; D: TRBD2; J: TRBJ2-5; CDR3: CASSQESWGGAKTQYF; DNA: TGCGCCAGCAGCCAAGAGTCTTGGGGGGGTGCGAAGACCCAGTACTTC
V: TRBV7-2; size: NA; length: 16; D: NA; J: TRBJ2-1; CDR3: CASSLTTHTAYNEQFF; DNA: TGTGCCAGCAGCTTAACGACACACACAGCATACAATGAGCAGTTCTTC
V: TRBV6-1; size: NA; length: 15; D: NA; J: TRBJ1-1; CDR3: CASSEAGGGTRSGFF; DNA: TGTGCCAGCAGTGAAGCGGGGGGGGGAACTCGAAGTGGTTTCTTT
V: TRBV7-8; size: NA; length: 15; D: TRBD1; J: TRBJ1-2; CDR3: CASSWGTGGNYGYTF; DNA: TGTGCCAGCAGCTGGGGGACAGGGGGAAACTATGGCTACACCTTC
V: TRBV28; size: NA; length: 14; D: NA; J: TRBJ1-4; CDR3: CASSQTSSGEKLFF; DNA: TGTGCCAGCAGTCAGACCTCCTCGGGTGAAAAACTGTTTTTT
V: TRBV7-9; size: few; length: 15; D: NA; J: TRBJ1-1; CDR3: CASSLAEGGNTEAFF; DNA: TGTGCCAGCAGCTTAGCGGAGGGGGGGAACACTGAAGCTTTCTTT
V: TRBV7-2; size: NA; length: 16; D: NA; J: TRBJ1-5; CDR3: CASSLYYNLFNQPQHF; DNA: TGTGCCAGCAGCCTCTATTATAACCTCTTCAATCAGCCCCAGCATTTT
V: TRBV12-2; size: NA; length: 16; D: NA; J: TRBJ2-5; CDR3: CASRLAETSGQETQYF; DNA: TGTGCAAGTCGCTTAGCTGAGACTAGCGGCCAAGAGACCCAGTACTTC
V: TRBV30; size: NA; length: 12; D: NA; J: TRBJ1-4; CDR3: CAWSSTGGKLFF; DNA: TGTGCCTGGAGTTCAACCGGGGGAAAACTGTTTTTT
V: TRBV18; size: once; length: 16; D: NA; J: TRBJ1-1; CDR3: CASSPTTGARNTEAFF; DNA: TGTGCCAGCTCACCCACCACGGGGGCCAGGAACACTGAAGCTTTCTTT
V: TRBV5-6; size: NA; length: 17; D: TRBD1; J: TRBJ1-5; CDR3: CASSYHTGGWSNQPQHF; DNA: TGTGCCAGCAGCTATCATACAGGGGGCTGGAGCAATCAGCCCCAGCATTTT